This TCR beta chain came from a study of identical twins (dated by TCRdb to the mid-2010s). About the investigation overall: The study deep-sequenced TCR alpha and beta repertoires from monozygotic twins, unrelated adults of various ages and cord blood to test whether fetal clonotypes persist. To rule out contamination, the twin experiments were replicated at different times with different library preparation protocols.

All donors were healthy Caucasians. The researchers also sequenced three unrelated adults who were not twins: a male aged 18 to 30, a male aged 50 to 59, and a female aged 50 to 59. Using Miltenyi CD45RO+ enrichment and human naive T-cell isolation kits, memory (CD45RO+) and naive T cells were isolated from PBMC. Study-wide conclusions, independent of this receptor: Compared with coincidental sharing between unrelated individuals, out-of-frame TCR alpha sequences shared between twins had an excess of sequences with low generation probability. Abundant cord blood beta clonotypes had fewer insertions, young adult naive repertoires showed a similar but weaker trend, and memory repertoires showed no such trend. Because the same donors could not be followed over many years, the conclusions depended on cross-sectional statistical analysis. Out-of-frame TCR alpha sharing in monozygotic twins was systematically underestimated by recombination models, whereas sharing between unrelated individuals was in agreement with the recombination models. A weaker excess of twin sharing was found in beta out-of-frame sequences because the signal-to-noise ratio was lowered by fewer shared sequences. Zero-insertion analyses could be partly confounded by invariant T cells such as MAIT and iNKT, although diverse VJ usage argued against such confounding for most clonotypes.

The method was 5' RACE. The instrument was an Illumina HiSeq 2000. Template switching added a universal primer binding site, and the final cDNA carried a unique molecular identifier that allowed TCR cDNA molecules to be counted accurately. Specific primers in the conserved constant-segment region were used to synthesize first-strand cDNA for TCR alpha and beta chains. To control for contamination, every cDNA library was double barcoded, receiving both a SMART-Mk sample barcode and Illumina barcodes. Two successive PCR steps introduced TruSeq adapter sequences along with Illumina sample barcodes. TCR alpha and beta cDNA libraries were sequenced on the Illumina HiSeq platform with custom primers. In the paper's pipeline: Raw reads were processed with MiGEC to extract unique molecular identifiers, and MiXCR was used to determine CDR3 positions. Recombination models were inferred per individual with the repgenHMM and IGoR tools using an EM algorithm. The analysis of shared clonotypes was done with the tcR package in R, with sharing normalized by the product of cloneset sizes. To study raw recombination without the effects of thymic and clonal selection, out-of-frame nonproductive sequences were analyzed. TCRdb reprocessing: public reads trimmed at Q25 with fastp, clones called with MiXCR, in-frame beta chains kept. Identical CDR3 protein sequences are pooled into one entry, listed with their most common genes and DNA. The V and J calls come from TCRdb's annotation, not from the publication. The sample yields hundreds of thousands of distinct CDR3 sequences; 5.5% to 6.5% were counted once. Approximately 1.6% of the sample goes to the ten largest clones.

V is cut back by 6 bases and J by 0 bases, with 11 bases in the junction unmatched. Measured from the cysteine to the phenylalanine, the CDR3 is 18 residues long. Only the CDR3 DNA is retained, 54 bases long and in frame from the first base. This clonotype was recorded many times. Its antigen is still unknown. One base away there is no much larger clone; base qualities are not given. The receptor chain draws on TRBV12-3 or TRBV12-4 and TRBJ2-6; TRBD1 aligns with 7 central bases. The specimen was naive T cells sorted from blood. Explained via the paper, the cell subset or site label denotes: cells isolated with a human naive T-cell isolation kit. This clonotype was sampled from a man younger than 35 in good health. The sequence in DNA is TGTGCCAGCAGCCGTAGGGAGAGGGGGCACTCTGGGGCCAACGTCCTGACTTTC. The resulting protein is CASSRRERGHSGANVLTF.